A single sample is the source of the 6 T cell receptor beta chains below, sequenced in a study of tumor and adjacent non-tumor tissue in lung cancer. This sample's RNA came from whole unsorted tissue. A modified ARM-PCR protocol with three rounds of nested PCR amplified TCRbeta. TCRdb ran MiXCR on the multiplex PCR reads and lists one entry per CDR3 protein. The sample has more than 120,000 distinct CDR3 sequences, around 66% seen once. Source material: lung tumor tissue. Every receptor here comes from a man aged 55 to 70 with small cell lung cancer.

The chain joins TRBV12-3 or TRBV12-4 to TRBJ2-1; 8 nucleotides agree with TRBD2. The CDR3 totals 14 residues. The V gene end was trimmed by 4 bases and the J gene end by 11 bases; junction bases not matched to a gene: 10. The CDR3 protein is CASSYGRAFGKQFF. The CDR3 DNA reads TGTGCCAGCAGTTACGGGAGGGCCTTTGGTAAGCAGTTCTTC.

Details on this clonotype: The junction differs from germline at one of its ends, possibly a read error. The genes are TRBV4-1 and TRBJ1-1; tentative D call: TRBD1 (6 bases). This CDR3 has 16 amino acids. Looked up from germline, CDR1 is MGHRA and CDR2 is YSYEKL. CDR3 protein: CASNQDGREGQGRAFF. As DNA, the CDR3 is TGCGCCAGCAACCAAGATGGTCGAGAGGGACAAGGTAGGGCTTTCTTT.

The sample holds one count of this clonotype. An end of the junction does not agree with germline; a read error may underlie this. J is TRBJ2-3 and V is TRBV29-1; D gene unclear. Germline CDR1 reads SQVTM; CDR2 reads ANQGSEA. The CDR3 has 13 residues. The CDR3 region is CSAEFQGTDTQYF. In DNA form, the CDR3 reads TGCAGCGCTGAATTCCAGGGCACAGATACGCAGTATTTT.

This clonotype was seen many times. CDR3 bases: TGTGCCATCAGCCCCCCGGGTAAAGCATGGGAAGCTTTCTTT. This codes for CAISPPGKAWEAFF. V usage is TRBV10-3 and J usage is TRBJ1-1; D unresolved. CDR1 and CDR2 (germline): ENHRY, SYGVKD. Trimming pared 6 bases from V and 8 bases from J, leaving 19 bases between. The CDR3 totals 14 residues.

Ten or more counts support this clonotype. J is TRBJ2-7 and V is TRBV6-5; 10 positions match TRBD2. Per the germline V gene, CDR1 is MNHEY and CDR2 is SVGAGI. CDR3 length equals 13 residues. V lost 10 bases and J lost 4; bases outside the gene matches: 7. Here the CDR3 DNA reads TGTGCCAACGGGACTAGCGAGCCTTACGAGCAGTACGTC. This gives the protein CANGTSEPYEQYV.

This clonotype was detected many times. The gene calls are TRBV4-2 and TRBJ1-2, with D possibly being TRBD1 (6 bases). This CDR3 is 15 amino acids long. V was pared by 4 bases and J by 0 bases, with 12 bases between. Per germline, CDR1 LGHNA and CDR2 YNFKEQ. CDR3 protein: CASSPRDTSNYGYTF. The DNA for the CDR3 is TGTGCCAGCAGCCCCCGGGACACATCTAACTATGGCTACACCTTC.